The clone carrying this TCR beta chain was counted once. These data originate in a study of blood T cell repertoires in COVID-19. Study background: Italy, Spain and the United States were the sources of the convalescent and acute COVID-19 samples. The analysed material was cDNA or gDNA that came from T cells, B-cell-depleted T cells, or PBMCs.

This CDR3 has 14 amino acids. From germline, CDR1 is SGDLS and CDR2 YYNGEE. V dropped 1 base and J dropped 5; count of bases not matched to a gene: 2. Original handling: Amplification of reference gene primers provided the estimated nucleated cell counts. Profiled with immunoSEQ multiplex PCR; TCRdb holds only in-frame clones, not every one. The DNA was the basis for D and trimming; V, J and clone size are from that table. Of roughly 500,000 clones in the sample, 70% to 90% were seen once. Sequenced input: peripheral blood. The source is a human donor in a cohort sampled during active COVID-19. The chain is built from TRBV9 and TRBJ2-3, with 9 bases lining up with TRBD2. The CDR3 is CASSVFSGRDTQYF. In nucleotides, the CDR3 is TGTGCCAGCAGCGTATTTAGCGGGAGAGATACGCAGTATTTT.